The 6 T cell receptor beta chains below were found in one sample sequenced in a study of T cell changes during pregnancy in multiple sclerosis (dated by TCRdb to between 2017 and 2020). The library was built by means of the immunoSEQ multiplex PCR assay. The table comes from immuneACCESS by way of TCRdb, which keeps in-frame sequences with V and J called. Part of the clones is missing from these tables; in studies checked, under half for an unresolved V gene and the rest for unknown reasons. The sample table holds about 73,000 clones, of which over 80% were seen once. The leading ten clones occupy approximately 2.8% of the sample. The material was peripheral blood, obtained in the third trimester of pregnancy. The source of these receptors is a female donor in good health, enrolled as a control in a pregnancy study.

This chain links TRBV6-5 with TRBJ2-2, with D possibly TRBD1 on 5 matching bases. This CDR3 contains 15 residues. CDR1 MNHEY and CDR2 SVGAGI come from the germline V gene. Trimming removed 2 bases at V and 9 bases at J, with 16 bases between. This CDR3 is CASSYDLPGHRELFF. In DNA, the CDR3 is TGTGCCAGCAGTTACGATTTGCCAGGGCACCGGGAGCTGTTTTTT.

This clone was counted only a few times. The CDR3 sequence: CASSPRGPGNTEAFF. The CDR3 nucleotides are TGTGCCAGCAGTCCCAGGGGGCCCGGGAACACTGAAGCTTTCTTT. The rearrangement uses TRBV28 and TRBJ1-1, with 8 bases identical to TRBD1. Germline V lookup: CDR1 MDHEN, CDR2 SYDVKM. The CDR3 has 15 residues. V shed 5 bases and J 1 base; nucleotides not matched to a gene: 6.

The chain recombines TRBV5-1 with TRBJ2-5, with a possible D match to TRBD1 (5 bases). The CDR3 runs to 13 residues. Germline V gene lookup returns CDR1 SGHRS and CDR2 YFSETQ. Deletions cut 4 bases from V and 5 bases from J, with 12 bases between. The DNA of the CDR3 is TGCGCCAGCAGCCCCGACAGTTTCGAGACCCAGTACTTC. Protein product: CASSPDSFETQYF.

This sequence joins TRBV28 and TRBJ2-1, with unresolved D. The V gene's germline CDR1 is MDHEN and CDR2 SYDVKM. This CDR3 is built from 11 residues. Trimming cost V 5 bases and J 10 bases, with 9 bases left between them. CDR3 in DNA: TGTGCCAGCAGTATTAGACACGAGCAGTTCTTC. It codes for CASSIRHEQFF. Full variable domain (rest looked up from reference TRBV28 and TRBJ2-1): DVKVTQSSRYLVKRTGEKVFLECVQDMDHENMFWYRQDPGLGLRLIYFSYDVKMKEKGDIPEGYSVSREKKERFSLILESASTNQTSMYLCASSIRHEQFFGPGTRLTVL.

This clone is a singleton in its sample. The chain links TRBV6-6 to TRBJ1-1; 7 bases map to TRBD1. CDR3 size: 13 residues. J gave up 6 bases and V 3 bases, and 4 bases lay outside the gene matches. Per the germline V gene, CDR1 is MNHNY and CDR2 is SVGAGI (reference sequence). CDR3 bases: TGTGCCAGCAGTTATCGACAGGGATCTGAAGCTTTCTTT. Translating it yields CASSYRQGSEAFF.

This sequence joins TRBV5-6 and TRBJ1-4, with 7 positions matching TRBD1. This CDR3 has 14 amino acids. Germline V gives CDR1 SGHDT, CDR2 YYEEEE. J lost 4 bases, V lost 3 bases, and 3 bases had no gene match. The CDR3 DNA sequence: TGTGCCAGCAGCTGGGGACAGAATAATGAAAAACTGTTTTTT. Amino acids: CASSWGQNNEKLFF.